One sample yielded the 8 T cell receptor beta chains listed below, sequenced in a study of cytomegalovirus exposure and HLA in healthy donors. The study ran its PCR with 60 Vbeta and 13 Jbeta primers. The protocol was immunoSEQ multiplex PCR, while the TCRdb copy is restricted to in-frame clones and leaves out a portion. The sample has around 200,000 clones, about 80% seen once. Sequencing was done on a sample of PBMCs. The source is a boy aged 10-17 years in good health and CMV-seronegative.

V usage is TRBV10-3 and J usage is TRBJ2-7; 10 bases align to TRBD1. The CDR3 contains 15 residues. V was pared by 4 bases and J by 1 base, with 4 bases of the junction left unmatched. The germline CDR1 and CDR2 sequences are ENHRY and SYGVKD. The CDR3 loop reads CAISGQGAQSYEQYF. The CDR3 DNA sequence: TGTGCCATCAGTGGACAGGGGGCGCAGTCCTACGAGCAGTACTTC.

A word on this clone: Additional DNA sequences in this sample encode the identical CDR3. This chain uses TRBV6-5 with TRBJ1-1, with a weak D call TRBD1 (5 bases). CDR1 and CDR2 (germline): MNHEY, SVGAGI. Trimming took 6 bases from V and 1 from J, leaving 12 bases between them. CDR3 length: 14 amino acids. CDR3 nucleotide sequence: TGTGCCAGCAGCCGCGGACACCAGAACACTGAAGCTTTCTTT. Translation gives CASSRGHQNTEAFF.

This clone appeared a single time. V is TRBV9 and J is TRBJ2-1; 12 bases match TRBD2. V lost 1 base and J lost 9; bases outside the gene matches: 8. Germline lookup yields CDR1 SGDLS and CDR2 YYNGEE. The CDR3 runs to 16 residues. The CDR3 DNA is TGTGCCAGCAGCGTAAGCCCTAGCGGGAGGGAAACTGAGCAGTTCTTC. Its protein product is CASSVSPSGRETEQFF.

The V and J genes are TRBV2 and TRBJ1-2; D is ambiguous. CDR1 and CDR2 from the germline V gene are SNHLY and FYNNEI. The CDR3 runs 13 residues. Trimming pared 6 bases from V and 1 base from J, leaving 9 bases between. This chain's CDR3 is CASRTRSNYGYTF. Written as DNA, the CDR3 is TGTGCCAGCAGAACCCGCAGTAACTATGGCTACACCTTC.

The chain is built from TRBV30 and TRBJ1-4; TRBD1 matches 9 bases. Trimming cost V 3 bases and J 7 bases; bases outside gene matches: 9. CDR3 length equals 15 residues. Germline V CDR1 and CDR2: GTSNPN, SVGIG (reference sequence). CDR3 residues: CAWRSPDRGIEKLFF. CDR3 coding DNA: TGTGCCTGGAGGAGCCCCGACAGGGGGATTGAAAAACTGTTTTTT.

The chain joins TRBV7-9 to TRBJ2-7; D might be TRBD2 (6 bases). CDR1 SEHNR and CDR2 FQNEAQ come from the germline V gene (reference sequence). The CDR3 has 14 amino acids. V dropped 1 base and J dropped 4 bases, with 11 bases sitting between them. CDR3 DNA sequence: TGTGCCAGCAGCTTAGGCGGGGAGCAGTACGAGCAGTACTTC. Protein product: CASSLGGEQYEQYF.

DNA of the CDR3: TGTGCCAGTACCTCGGGAGGGACAGTTGATATTTTACCCCAGCCCCAGCATTTT. Protein sequence: CASTSGGTVDILPQPQHF. The chain has TRBV19 and TRBJ1-5; TRBD1 aligns across 7 bases. V was pared by 7 bases and J by 7 bases, with 22 bases of the junction left unmatched. Germline values: CDR1 LNHDA, CDR2 SQIVND (reference sequence). The CDR3 has 18 amino acids.

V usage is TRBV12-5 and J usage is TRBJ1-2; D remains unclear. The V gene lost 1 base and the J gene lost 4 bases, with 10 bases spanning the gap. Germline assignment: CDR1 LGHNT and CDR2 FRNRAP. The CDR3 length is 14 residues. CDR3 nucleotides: TGTGCTAGTGGTTTGGGGAGAGCGGTCTATGGCTACACCTTC. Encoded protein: CASGLGRAVYGYTF. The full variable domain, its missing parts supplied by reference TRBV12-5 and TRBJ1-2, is DARVTQTPRHKVTEMGQEVTMRCQPILGHNTVFWYRQTMMQGLELLAYFRNRAPLDDSGMPKDRFSAEMPDATLATLKIQPSEPRDSAVYFCASGLGRAVYGYTFGSGTRLTVV.